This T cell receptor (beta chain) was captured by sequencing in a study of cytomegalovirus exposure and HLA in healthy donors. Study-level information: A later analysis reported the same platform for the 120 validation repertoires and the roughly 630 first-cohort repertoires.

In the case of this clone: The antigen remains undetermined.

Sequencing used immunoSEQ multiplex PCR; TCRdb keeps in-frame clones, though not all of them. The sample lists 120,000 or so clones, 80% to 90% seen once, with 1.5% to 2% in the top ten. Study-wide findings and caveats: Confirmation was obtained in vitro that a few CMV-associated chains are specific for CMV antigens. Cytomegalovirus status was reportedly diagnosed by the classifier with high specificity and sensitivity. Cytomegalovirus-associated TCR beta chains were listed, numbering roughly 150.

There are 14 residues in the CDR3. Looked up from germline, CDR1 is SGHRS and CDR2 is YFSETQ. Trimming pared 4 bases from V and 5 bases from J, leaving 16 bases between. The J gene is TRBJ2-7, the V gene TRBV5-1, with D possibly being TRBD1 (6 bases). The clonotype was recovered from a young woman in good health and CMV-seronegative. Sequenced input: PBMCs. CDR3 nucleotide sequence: TGCGCCAGCAGCGTCGGGACACCCATCAACGAGCAGTACTTC. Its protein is CASSVGTPINEQYF.